This TCR beta chain was identified in a study of cytomegalovirus exposure and HLA in healthy donors. Whole-study findings and limits: Solely CMV serostatus was available to characterize immune exposure.

PCR employed 60 Vbeta and 13 Jbeta primers. Some clones are missing from TCRdb's copy, which holds only in-frame ones; the method was immunoSEQ multiplex PCR. The sample has roughly 100,000 clones, about four fifths seen once. About this clone: Its antigen is not known.

This CDR3 has 14 residues. V gave up 6 bases and J gave up 5 bases; unmatched junction bases: 9. The germline V gene encodes CDR1 MDHEN and CDR2 SYDVKM. What was sequenced was PBMCs. The chain uses TRBV28 and TRBJ2-5, with 7 nucleotides matching TRBD1. This clonotype originated in a man younger than 40 in good health and CMV-seronegative. CDR3 coding DNA: TGTGCCAGCAGCTCCCCCAGGGGGTGGGAGACCCAGTACTTC. Residues: CASSSPRGWETQYF.